The 27 T cell receptor beta chains below come from one sample, sequenced in a study of blood T cell repertoires in COVID-19. This table comes from immunoSEQ multiplex PCR, and its TCRdb copy is limited to in-frame clones, with some not included. Found here are about 220,000 clones, approximately 81% of them singletons; the top ten hold 3.6%. Input material: peripheral blood. The receptors shown here come from a woman of 80 years or more with acute or convalescent COVID-19.

The genes are TRBV2 and TRBJ1-5; tentatively, D is TRBD1 (6 bases). V shed 3 bases and J shed 7 bases, with 16 bases lying between them. The CDR3 length is 15 residues. Germline values: CDR1 SNHLY, CDR2 FYNNEI. The CDR3 region is CASSDTRGKGQPQHF. CDR3 sequence (DNA): TGTGCCAGCAGTGATACCAGGGGCAAAGGACAGCCCCAGCATTTT. Full variable domain (outside the CDR3, taken from reference TRBV2 and TRBJ1-5): EPEVTQTPSHQVTQMGQEVILRCVPISNHLYFYWYRQILGQKVEFLVSFYNNEISEKSEIFDDQFSVERPDGSNFTLKIRSTKLEDSAMYFCASSDTRGKGQPQHFGDGTRLSIL.

The gene calls are TRBV7-8 and TRBJ1-4; 9 bases line up with TRBD1. V shed 3 bases, J shed 1 base, and the junction held 3 bases outside the gene matches. The CDR3 is 16 amino acids. Germline lookup yields CDR1 SGHVS and CDR2 FQNEAQ. The CDR3 region is CASSLKGQGTNEKLFF. CDR3 DNA sequence: TGTGCCAGCAGCTTGAAGGGACAGGGAACTAATGAAAAACTGTTTTTT.

The chain couples TRBV3-1 (or the pseudogene TRBV3-2) to TRBJ1-5, with a tentative D call TRBD1 (5 bases). V was trimmed by 0 bases and J by 2 bases, leaving 17 bases between them. CDR3 length equals 18 residues. Germline lookup yields CDR1 LGHDT and CDR2 YNNKEL (reference sequence). CDR3 nucleotide sequence: TGTGCCAGCAGCCAAGATACGGGGAGCGGGGGTCGCAATCAGCCCCAGCATTTT. Translating gives CASSQDTGSGGRNQPQHF.

The chain is built from TRBV7-9 and TRBJ1-3, with 8 bases matching TRBD1. The CDR3 is 15 amino acids. Trimming removed 5 bases from V and 2 bases from J; junction bases left unmatched: 5. Germline V gives CDR1 SEHNR, CDR2 FQNEAQ (reference sequence). CDR3 sequence reads: CASSPRQGTGNTIYF. The CDR3 region has the DNA TGTGCCAGCAGCCCCCGACAGGGGACTGGAAACACCATATATTTT.

The J gene is TRBJ1-5, the V gene TRBV7-3, with D unclear. V dropped 5 bases and J dropped 5 bases, with 10 bases sitting between them. The CDR3 covers 13 residues. CDR1 is SGHTA, CDR2 FQGTGA, per germline. The CDR3 coding sequence is TGTGCCAGCAGCCCGGGGATGGATCAGCCCCAGCATTTT. Protein: CASSPGMDQPQHF.

V gene TRBV30 combines with J gene TRBJ1-1; D is unresolved. Trimming shortened V by 1 base and J by 0 bases, and 3 bases separated the two germline ends. From germline, CDR1 is GTSNPN and CDR2 SVGIG (reference sequence). This CDR3 contains 12 residues. The CDR3 reads CAWSGMNTEAFF. In nucleotides, the CDR3 is TGTGCCTGGAGTGGTATGAACACTGAAGCTTTCTTT.

The chain joins TRBV21-1 to TRBJ1-2; the D segment call TRBD1 is taken from the table without a DNA check. TRBV21-1 is labeled a pseudogene. The CDR3 has 15 amino acids. The CDR3 coding sequence is TGTGCCAGCAGCCAACCCGGGACAGGGTCGTGTGGCTACACCTTC. This encodes CASSQPGTGSCGYTF.

The chain carries TRBV6-2 or TRBV6-3 and TRBJ1-5; TRBD1 is a possible D gene (5 bases). Germline CDR1 is MNHEY and CDR2 is SVGEGT. The CDR3 runs 16 residues. The V end was cut by 4 bases, the J end by 1 base, with 14 bases between. The CDR3 reads CASSSRRDWSNQPQHF. The DNA of the CDR3 is TGTGCCAGCAGTTCACGGAGGGACTGGAGCAATCAGCCCCAGCATTTT.

This clone was found once. The rearrangement joins TRBV11-2 to TRBJ2-1; 9 nucleotides line up with TRBD2. The CDR3 spans 16 residues. Trimming removed 1 base from V and 6 bases from J; junction bases left unmatched: 7. Germline V gene sequence: CDR1 SGHAT, CDR2 FQNNGV. The CDR3 coding sequence is TGTGCCAGCAGCTTAGGAATGGGCGGGGGGGCCAATGAGCAGTTCTTC. As protein: CASSLGMGGGANEQFF.

This chain connects TRBV19 to TRBJ2-1; D ambiguous. CDR3 length equals 15 residues. Trimming left V 7 bases short and J 0 bases short, with 13 bases between. The germline V gene has CDR1 LNHDA and CDR2 SQIVND (reference sequence). The DNA for the CDR3 is TGTGCCAGTACGAGGCAGATTGACTCCTACAATGAGCAGTTCTTC. This encodes CASTRQIDSYNEQFF.

The chain recombines TRBV5-4 with TRBJ1-2; no clear D. The CDR3 loop spans 15 amino acids. V was pared by 0 bases and J by 2 bases, with 11 bases between. CDR1 and CDR2 from the germline V gene are SGHNT and YYREEE (reference sequence). The CDR3 protein is CASSLVAPRNYGYTF. The CDR3 bases are TGTGCCAGCAGCTTGGTGGCACCTAGGAACTATGGCTACACCTTC.

This chain joins TRBV6-2 or TRBV6-3 and TRBJ1-2; tentative D call: TRBD1 (5 bases). In germline, CDR1 is MNHEY, CDR2 SVGEGT. The CDR3 is 13 residues long. The ends were cut back, 7 bases at V and 6 bases at J, with 15 bases in the middle. CDR3 coding DNA: TGTGCCAGCACCCCCGACGGACAACATGGCTACACCTTC. As protein: CASTPDGQHGYTF.

The chain carries TRBV6-5 and TRBJ1-1; D might be TRBD1 (6 bases). The CDR3 is made up of 13 amino acids. The germline CDR1 and CDR2 sequences are MNHEY and SVGAGI. The V gene lost 4 bases and the J gene lost 5 bases, with 11 bases spanning the gap. Here the CDR3 reads CASSLPDRTEAFF. As DNA, the CDR3 is TGTGCCAGCAGTTTACCCGACAGGACTGAAGCTTTCTTT.

The J gene is TRBJ2-7, the V gene TRBV5-6; tentative D call: TRBD2 (6 bases). Germline V gives CDR1 SGHDT, CDR2 YYEEEE. The CDR3 consists of 13 residues. The germline V and J ends were trimmed by 5 bases and 2 bases, with 11 bases remaining between them. For the CDR3, the DNA is TGTGCCAGCAGTAACGGGGGTCCCTACGAGCAGTACTTC. As protein: CASSNGGPYEQYF.

This clone was recorded only once. The rearrangement joins TRBV18 to TRBJ2-1; TRBD2 is a possible D gene (6 bases). The germline V gene encodes CDR1 KGHSH and CDR2 LQKENI. The CDR3 is made up of 12 amino acids. The V and J ends lost 2 bases and 7 bases respectively, with 6 bases between them. CDR3 nucleotide sequence: TGTGCCAGCTCACCAAGCGGGAATGAGCAGTTCTTC. Translated, it gives CASSPSGNEQFF. The variable domain in full, with the rest retrieved from reference TRBV18 and TRBJ2-1, is NAGVMQNPRHLVRRRGQEARLRCSPMKGHSHVYWYRQLPEEGLKFMVYLQKENIIDESGMPKERFSAEFPKEGPSILRIQQVVRGDSAAYFCASSPSGNEQFFGPGTRLTVL.

This clone was seen a single time. This chain joins TRBV6-5 and TRBJ1-2; D possibly corresponds to TRBD1 (6 bases). The CDR3 is 15 residues long. Trimming stripped 6 bases from V and 8 bases from J, with 22 bases between. Germline CDR1 is MNHEY and CDR2 is SVGAGI. For the CDR3, the DNA is TGTGCCAGCAGCACTCCCCGCCCAGGGGTACACGGCTACACCTTC. This encodes CASSTPRPGVHGYTF.

This clone was seen a handful of times. The V call is TRBV27, the J call TRBJ1-1; D gene ambiguous. Germline V gene lookup returns CDR1 MNHEY and CDR2 SMNVEV (reference sequence). The length of the CDR3 is 13 residues. Deletions cut 3 bases from V and 2 bases from J, with 7 bases between. CDR3 nucleotides: TGTGCCAGCAGTTTTGCGGGTAACACTGAAGCTTTCTTT. It is translated as CASSFAGNTEAFF.

This chain connects TRBV3-1 (or the pseudogene TRBV3-2) to TRBJ1-4; 12 bases fit TRBD1. V lost 4 bases, J lost 8 bases, and 8 bases stayed unmatched. The germline gives CDR1 LGHDT, CDR2 YNNKEL (reference sequence). The CDR3 has 16 amino acids. The CDR3 sequence: CASSPRGTGGLEKLFF. DNA of the CDR3: TGTGCCAGCAGCCCAAGGGGGACAGGGGGCCTAGAAAAACTGTTTTTT.

This chain links TRBV3-1 (or the pseudogene TRBV3-2) with TRBJ1-2; 7 bases align to TRBD1. This CDR3 is 13 amino acids long. V shed 6 bases and J 2 bases; nucleotides not matched to a gene: 3. Germline values: CDR1 LGHDT, CDR2 YNNKEL (reference sequence). CDR3 loop: CASSTGQNYGYTF. Written as DNA, the CDR3 is TGTGCCAGCAGTACGGGACAGAACTATGGCTACACCTTC.

V and J are TRBV11-2 and TRBJ2-2; D gene unclear. Looked up from germline, CDR1 is SGHAT and CDR2 is FQNNGV. V was shortened by 3 bases and J by 1 base, with 9 bases between the two germline ends. The CDR3 has 15 amino acids. The CDR3 nucleotides are TGTGCCAGCAGCTTGGTCCCGGGGAACACCGGGGAGCTGTTTTTT. It translates to CASSLVPGNTGELFF.

This clone is judged hyperexpanded. The chain uses TRBV18 and TRBJ1-2; TRBD1 aligns across 9 bases. The V gene's germline CDR1 is KGHSH and CDR2 LQKENI. This CDR3 spans 15 amino acids. J gave up 0 bases and V 6 bases, and 5 bases lay outside the gene matches. The CDR3 reads CASSRTGAPNYGYTF. For the CDR3, the DNA is TGTGCCAGCTCTCGGACAGGGGCGCCTAACTATGGCTACACCTTC.

The rearrangement joins TRBV12-3 or TRBV12-4 to TRBJ1-2; D not resolved. This CDR3 region has 11 residues. Trimming removed 8 bases at V and 8 bases at J, with 12 bases between. The CDR3, as DNA: TGTGCCAGCCTCGGGTCGAGAGGCTACACCTTC. Translation gives CASLGSRGYTF.

The chain uses TRBV12-3 or TRBV12-4 and TRBJ2-7; 7 positions match TRBD1. This CDR3 contains 13 residues. J gave up 0 bases and V 10 bases, and 6 bases lay outside the gene matches. The DNA for the CDR3 is TGTGCCACCGGTAGGGGGCTCTCCTACGAGCAGTACTTC. Protein: CATGRGLSYEQYF.

The gene calls are TRBV30 and TRBJ1-2; 11 positions agree with TRBD1. V shed 1 base and J 8 bases; nucleotides not matched to a gene: 12. The CDR3 covers 16 residues. Germline lookup yields CDR1 GTSNPN and CDR2 SVGIG (reference sequence). For the CDR3, the DNA is TGTGCCTGGAGTGCACCTCGGACAGGGGGCCGACGGGGCTACACCTTC. Translating it yields CAWSAPRTGGRRGYTF. Combining the CDR3 with reference TRBV30 and TRBJ1-2 gives the whole variable domain SQTIHQWPATLVQPVGSPLSLECTVEGTSNPNLYWYRQAAGRGLQLLFYSVGIGQISSEVPQNLSASRPQDRQFILSSKKLLLSDSGFYLCAWSAPRTGGRRGYTFGSGTRLTVV.

The chain employs TRBV27 and TRBJ2-5; 9 bases are a match to TRBD1. This CDR3 region has 15 residues. J gave up 2 bases and V 5 bases, and 6 bases lay outside the gene matches. Germline V gives CDR1 MNHEY, CDR2 SMNVEV (reference sequence). The CDR3 loop reads CASSIGTGIQETQYF. The CDR3 nucleotides are TGTGCCAGCAGTATAGGGACAGGGATACAAGAGACCCAGTACTTC.

The V call is TRBV7-8, the J call TRBJ1-4, with 8 bases fitting TRBD1. This CDR3 is 17 amino acids long. V gave up 1 base and J gave up 0 bases; unmatched junction bases: 4. Germline V gene data show CDR1 as SGHVS and CDR2 as FQNEAQ. CDR3 region: CASSLVRGLSTNEKLFF. DNA for the CDR3: TGTGCCAGCAGCTTAGTCAGGGGGCTCTCAACTAATGAAAAACTGTTTTTT.

J is TRBJ1-1 and V is TRBV30, with D hard to call. V gave up 7 bases and J gave up 6 bases, with 18 bases separating them. The germline V gene encodes CDR1 GTSNPN and CDR2 SVGIG (reference sequence). The CDR3 is 13 amino acids. The CDR3 loop is CASTPGRVSEAFF. The CDR3 coding sequence is TGTGCCTCAACCCCTGGGAGGGTCTCTGAAGCTTTCTTT. The variable domain in full, with the rest retrieved from reference TRBV30 and TRBJ1-1, is SQTIHQWPATLVQPVGSPLSLECTVEGTSNPNLYWYRQAAGRGLQLLFYSVGIGQISSEVPQNLSASRPQDRQFILSSKKLLLSDSGFYLCASTPGRVSEAFFGQGTRLTVV.